The clone carrying this TCR beta chain has only a few counts. Original analysis: Amplifying reference gene primers gave estimates of nucleated cell counts. Clones were sequenced by immunoSEQ multiplex PCR, and TCRdb holds only the in-frame ones, with some missing. V and J calls and clone size are given by that table; D and trimming were obtained from the DNA. The sample yields approximately 70,000 clones, over 75% seen once. Germline-derived CDR1 and CDR2 are LGHDT and YNNKEL (reference sequence). V lost 1 base and J lost 1, with 19 bases in between. This CDR3 contains 18 residues. These data are taken from a study of blood T cell repertoires in COVID-19.

The sequenced sample consisted of peripheral blood. The rearrangement uses TRBV3-1 (or the pseudogene TRBV3-2) and TRBJ2-5; weak D call: TRBD1 (6 bases). The sequence was collected from a woman under 30 with acute or convalescent COVID-19. CDR3 amino acids: CASSQGFRTAFIQETQYF. DNA for the CDR3: TGTGCCAGCAGCCAAGGGTTTAGGACAGCTTTCATCCAAGAGACCCAGTACTTC.